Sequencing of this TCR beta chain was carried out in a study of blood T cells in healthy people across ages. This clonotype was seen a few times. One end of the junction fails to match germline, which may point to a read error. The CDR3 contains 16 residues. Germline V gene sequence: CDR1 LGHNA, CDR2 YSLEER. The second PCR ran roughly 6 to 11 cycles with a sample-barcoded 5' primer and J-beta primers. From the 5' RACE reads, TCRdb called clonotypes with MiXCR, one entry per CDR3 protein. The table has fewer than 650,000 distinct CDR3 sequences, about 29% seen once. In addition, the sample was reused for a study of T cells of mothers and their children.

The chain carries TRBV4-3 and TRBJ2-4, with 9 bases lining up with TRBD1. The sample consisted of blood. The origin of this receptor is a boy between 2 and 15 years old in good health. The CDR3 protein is CASSQVLGQGKNTQYF. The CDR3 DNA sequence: TGCGCCAGCAGCCAAGTCCTAGGACAGGGGAAAAACACTCAGTACTTC.